Sequencing of this T cell receptor beta chain was carried out in a study of T cells expressing NK-cell markers. Across the whole study: The study sequenced eight donors, seven HCMV-seropositive and one seronegative.

TCRdb re-called the 5' RACE reads; one entry per CDR3 protein, DNA not given. This repertoire includes approximately 460,000 distinct CDR3 sequences. Germline V lookup: CDR1 KGHSH, CDR2 LQKENI. This CDR3 contains 15 residues. The chain couples TRBV18 to TRBJ2-1; without DNA, the TCRdb call of TRBD2 cannot be checked. This clonotype originated in a woman between 18 and 70 years old in good health. Sequencing was done on a sample of blood T cells: a sorted CD56 or NKG2C T cell subset, CD4+ or CD8+ T cells, or bulk PBMC T cells (not recorded which). CDR3 sequence: CASSPIAGVINEQFF.